This T cell receptor beta chain originates from a study of shared clonotypes between healthy human individuals. Whole-study results and caveats: The study's rarefaction showed incomplete sorted-subset sequencing despite large depth.

Naive CD8 isolation took CD45RO-negative cells positively selected for CCR7 and excluded terminally differentiated effector memory CD45RA+ cells. On this clone: Its antigen remains unknown.

V was cut by 2 bases and J by 4 bases, with 12 bases left in between. This CDR3 is 15 amino acids long. Germline assignment: CDR1 SGHRS and CDR2 YFSETQ. Genomic DNA (from each subset) was split evenly across several immunoSEQ plates. Profiled with immunoSEQ multiplex PCR; TCRdb holds only in-frame clones, not every one. The profile covers some 2.1 million clones, with about 93% appearing a single time and roughly 1.7% taken by the ten largest. The V gene is TRBV5-1, the J gene TRBJ1-4; no reliable D call. Sequencing was done on a sample of naive CD8+ T cells from PBMCs. The receptor was isolated from a man aged 18 to 30 in good health. Some clones in this sample may be carry-over from other donors' samples. As DNA, the CDR3 is TGCGCCAGCAGCTTCGGAATGACTATTAATGAAAAACTGTTTTTT. Translated, it gives CASSFGMTINEKLFF.